The 10 T cell receptor beta chains below all came from one sample that was sequenced in a study of T cell repertoires in cytomegalovirus infection. MiXCR, run by TCRdb on the reads, gives a single entry per CDR3 protein. In the table there are fewer than 350,000 distinct CDR3 sequences, more than 8% of which are singletons. The sample consisted of PBMCs. These TCRs come from a human donor in good health (CMV status not recorded). Some clones in this sample may be carry-over from other donors' samples.

A few counts support this clonotype. The genes are TRBV6-1 and TRBJ2-3; TRBD2 matches at 11 bases. The CDR3 runs 14 residues. With V trimmed by 6 bases and J by 6 bases, 5 bases remained unmatched. Germline V gene sequence: CDR1 MNHNS, CDR2 SASEGT. This CDR3 is CASSTSGGFDTQYF. The CDR3 coding sequence is TGTGCCAGCAGCACTAGCGGGGGTTTCGATACGCAGTATTTT.

This rearrangement joins TRBV7-9 to TRBJ1-6, with D uncertain. The CDR3 contains 14 residues. The ends were cut back, 5 bases at V and 7 bases at J, with 12 bases in the middle. Germline CDR1 is SEHNR and CDR2 is FQNEAQ (reference sequence). The CDR3 loop is CASSRIGENSPLHF. CDR3 nucleotide sequence: TGTGCCAGCAGCCGAATTGGGGAAAATTCACCCCTCCACTTT.

The V gene is TRBV6-2 or TRBV6-3, the J gene TRBJ1-5; D not certain. The CDR3 runs 14 residues. Trimming stripped 0 bases from V and 11 bases from J, with 14 bases between. Germline CDR1 MNHEY, CDR2 SVGEGT. DNA for the CDR3: TGTGCCAGCAGTTACTCGCGCGGGCTCTGGACCCAGCATTTT. Protein sequence: CASSYSRGLWTQHF.

This clonotype was detected only a few times. The chain recombines TRBV7-3 with TRBJ2-1, with 13 bases lining up with TRBD2. The CDR3 is 17 residues long. J lost 10 bases, V lost 1 base, and 10 bases had no gene match. Germline V gene data show CDR1 as SGHTA and CDR2 as FQGTGA. CDR3 DNA: TGTGCCAGCAGCTTAATGCCCGGGACTAGCGGGACTGGGGAGCAGTTCTTC. Translated: CASSLMPGTSGTGEQFF.

DNA of the CDR3: TGTGCCAGCAGTTACGGCGGGGCGAGCTCCTACGAGCAGTACTTC. As protein: CASSYGGASSYEQYF. The chain joins TRBV6-2 or TRBV6-3 to TRBJ2-7; D is possibly TRBD2 (6 bases). CDR3 length: 15 amino acids. Germline V gives CDR1 MNHEY, CDR2 SVGEGT. V was trimmed by 2 bases and J by 0 bases, leaving 11 bases between them.

This chain joins TRBV6-6 and TRBJ2-6; D is unclear. The length of the CDR3 is 13 residues. Trimming took 10 bases from V and 2 from J, leaving 9 bases between them. The germline CDR1 and CDR2 sequences are MNHNY and SVGAGI (reference sequence). CDR3 nucleotide sequence: TGTGCCAACCGAGAGGCTGGGGCCAACGTCCTGACTTTC. It yields the protein CANREAGANVLTF.

In this sample, this clonotype turned up many times. The chain carries TRBV7-6 and TRBJ2-7; D perhaps matches TRBD2 (5 bases). The V end was cut by 5 bases, the J end by 3 bases, with 14 bases between. The CDR3 has 14 amino acids. CDR1 and CDR2 (germline): SGHVS, FNYEAQ. Here the CDR3 reads CASSPLGGNYEQYF. DNA of the CDR3: TGTGCCAGCAGCCCCCTTGGAGGAAACTACGAGCAGTACTTC.

This clonotype was seen a handful of times. One junction end does not reproduce the germline sequence, and a read error may be involved. The chain recombines TRBV28 with TRBJ2-7, with 9 bases lining up with TRBD1. This CDR3 comprises 13 residues. Germline loops: CDR1 MDHEN, CDR2 SYDVKM. The DNA for the CDR3 is TGTGCCAACAGTGTGATCACAGGGGGCGGACAGTACTTC. This encodes CANSVITGGGQYF. Using reference TRBV28 and TRBJ2-7 for the parts outside the CDR3, the full variable domain is DVKVTQSSRYLVKRTGEKVFLECVQDMDHENMFWYRQDPGLGLRLIYFSYDVKMKEKGDIPEGYSVSREKKERFSLILESASTNQTSMYLCANSVITGGGQYFGPGTRLTVT.

This clonotype has ten or more counts. V is TRBV6-5 and J is TRBJ2-1; 10 bases are shared with TRBD2. The germline gives CDR1 MNHEY, CDR2 SVGAGI. The ends lost 1 base at V and 7 bases at J; junction bases unmatched: 7. CDR3 size: 16 residues. CDR3 residues: CASSYLTSGTKNEQFF. The CDR3 DNA follows: TGTGCCAGCAGTTACTTAACTAGCGGGACGAAAAATGAGCAGTTCTTC.

The table lists this clonotype with many counts. The chain combines TRBV12-3 or TRBV12-4 with TRBJ2-7; either TRBD1 or TRBD2 may fit D (6 bases each). V was trimmed by 7 bases and J by 7 bases, leaving 26 bases between them. This CDR3 has 16 amino acids. DNA of the CDR3: TGTGCCAGCATACTCCATACGGGGGACAAGATTGAAGAGCAGTACTTC. Residues: CASILHTGDKIEEQYF.